This TCR beta chain was captured by sequencing in a study of beta chain features in type 1 diabetes. In this sample, this clone turned up a few times. What it recognizes is unknown. Heparinised blood was drawn once per donor, averaging about 0.11 L. Expressed TCRB transcripts were sequenced, since all the RNA that had been isolated was reverse transcribed. Naive, central memory and regulatory T cell samples produced a mean of approximately 4 million reads. TCRdb's copy holds only in-frame clones and misses some; the assay was immunoSEQ multiplex PCR. The data contain about 290,000 clones, roughly 8% of them singletons. V was trimmed by 4 bases and J by 2 bases, leaving 12 bases between them. Germline V gives CDR1 SGHTA, CDR2 FQGNSA. The CDR3 spans 15 residues. Broader study findings: PCR may have favored shorter templates equally in patients and controls. Sampled from patients, naive, central memory and Treg TCRB repertoires appeared more similar than those sampled from healthy donors.

The chain is built from TRBV7-2 and TRBJ2-1; no reliable D call. The sequenced sample was central memory CD4+ T cells from blood. The TCR originated in a woman under 30 in good health. CDR3 region: CASSYGPVAYNEQFF. In DNA, the CDR3 is TGTGCCAGCAGCTACGGGCCTGTCGCCTACAATGAGCAGTTCTTC.